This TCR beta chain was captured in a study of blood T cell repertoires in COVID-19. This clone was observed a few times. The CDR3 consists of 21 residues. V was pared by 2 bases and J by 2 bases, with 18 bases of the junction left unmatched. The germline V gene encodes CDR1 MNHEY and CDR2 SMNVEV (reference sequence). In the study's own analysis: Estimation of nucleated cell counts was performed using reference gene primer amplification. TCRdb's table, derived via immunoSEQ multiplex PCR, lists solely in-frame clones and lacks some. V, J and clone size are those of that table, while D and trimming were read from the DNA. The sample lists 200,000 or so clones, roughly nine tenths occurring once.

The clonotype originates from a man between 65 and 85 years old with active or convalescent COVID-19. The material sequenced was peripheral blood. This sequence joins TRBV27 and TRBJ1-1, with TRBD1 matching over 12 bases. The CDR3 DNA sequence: TGTGCCAGCAGTTTAACGGCCCGGGACAGGGGGCGCCGGGGGCACAACACTGAAGCTTTCTTT. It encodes CASSLTARDRGRRGHNTEAFF.